Each of the 16 T cell receptor beta chains below was sequenced from the same sample in a study of cytotoxic CD8 clonotypes in ibrutinib-treated CLL. Only in-frame clones appear in the TCRdb table, and some are missing; sequencing was by immunoSEQ multiplex PCR. This sample has 150,000 to 200,000 clones, with approximately 90% found just once. Material: PBMCs, obtained at disease progression, from a patient treated with ibrutinib. All receptors derive from a human donor with chronic lymphocytic leukemia.

J is TRBJ1-2 and V is TRBV6-5, with D hard to call. Germline CDR1 reads MNHEY; CDR2 reads SVGAGI. V was cut by 0 bases and J by 4 bases, with 15 bases left in between. The CDR3 is made up of 16 amino acids. The CDR3: CASSYSILGGSYGYTF. CDR3 sequence (DNA): TGTGCCAGCAGTTACTCGATCCTAGGAGGGTCCTATGGCTACACCTTC.

The chain carries TRBV7-2 and TRBJ2-5; TRBD1 matches at 11 bases. The germline V gene encodes CDR1 SGHTA and CDR2 FQGNSA. Trimming at V came to 5 bases and at J to 4 bases, leaving 9 bases not matched to a gene. This CDR3 has 16 residues. CDR3 amino acids: CASSPRGTGGGETQYF. Here the CDR3 DNA reads TGTGCCAGCAGCCCGCGTGGGACAGGGGGGGGAGAGACCCAGTACTTC. The entire variable domain, with the rest obtained from reference TRBV7-2 and TRBJ2-5, is as follows: GAGVSQSPSNKVTEKGKDVELRCDPISGHTALYWYRQSLGQGLEFLIYFQGNSAPDKSGLPSDRFSAERTGGSVSTLTIQRTQQEDSAVYLCASSPRGTGGGETQYFGPGTRLLVL.

The chain joins TRBV2 to TRBJ1-2; TRBD1 agrees at 9 bases. Losses at the gene ends were 7 bases for V and 8 bases for J; bases not matched to a gene: 14. Germline values: CDR1 SNHLY, CDR2 FYNNEI. This CDR3 is 15 amino acids long. CDR3 nucleotide sequence: TGTGCCAGCATATTACAGGGGGCGGCTTCTGTGGGCTACACCTTC. Its protein is CASILQGAASVGYTF. Looking up the rest from reference TRBV2 and TRBJ1-2 gives the full variable domain: EPEVTQTPSHQVTQMGQEVILRCVPISNHLYFYWYRQILGQKVEFLVSFYNNEISEKSEIFDDQFSVERPDGSNFTLKIRSTKLEDSAMYFCASILQGAASVGYTFGSGTRLTVV.

The chain carries TRBV19 and TRBJ1-1, with D unclear. Germline-derived CDR1 and CDR2 are LNHDA and SQIVND (reference sequence). The germline V and J ends were trimmed by 1 base and 0 bases, with 9 bases remaining between them. The CDR3 runs to 15 residues. CDR3 DNA sequence: TGTGCCAGTAGTATAGGTCCAGCCATGAACACTGAAGCTTTCTTT. This codes for CASSIGPAMNTEAFF.

This clone came up a few times. The rearrangement links TRBV7-3 to TRBJ1-2; tentative D call: TRBD1 (6 bases). CDR1 is SGHTA, CDR2 FQGTGA, per germline. V was pared by 3 bases and J by 6 bases, with 11 bases between. CDR3 size: 13 residues. The CDR3 DNA follows: TGTGCCAGCAGCTTCACAGGGCGAGATGGCTACACCTTC. It yields the protein CASSFTGRDGYTF.

The rearrangement joins TRBV2 to TRBJ2-1; 10 positions agree with TRBD2. With 9 bases clipped from V and 4 bases from J, the junction kept 3 bases outside the gene matches. The CDR3 spans 13 residues. Per germline, CDR1 SNHLY and CDR2 FYNNEI. The chain's CDR3 is CARRTSGYNEQFF. DNA of the CDR3: TGTGCCAGAAGGACTAGCGGATACAATGAGCAGTTCTTC.

This clone was found once. V gene TRBV7-2 combines with J gene TRBJ2-1, with D unresolved. From germline, CDR1 is SGHTA and CDR2 FQGNSA. Trimming removed 5 bases at V and 10 bases at J, with 12 bases between. CDR3 size: 12 residues. The CDR3 region is CASSKDPAEQFF. The CDR3 DNA sequence: TGTGCCAGCAGCAAGGACCCCGCGGAGCAGTTCTTC.

A single count supports this clone. This chain connects TRBV28 to TRBJ1-2; D unresolved. CDR3 length equals 12 residues. V was cut by 6 bases and J by 1 base, with 6 bases left in between. The germline gives CDR1 MDHEN, CDR2 SYDVKM. Here the CDR3 reads CASRLGNYGYTF. CDR3 DNA sequence: TGTGCCAGCAGGCTTGGTAACTATGGCTACACCTTC.

This chain joins TRBV30 and TRBJ1-1; tentatively, D is TRBD1 (5 bases). The V end lost 3 bases, the J end lost 1 base, and 15 bases lay between the germline ends. CDR1 is GTSNPN and CDR2 is SVGIG in the germline V gene (reference sequence). CDR3 length: 15 residues. The chain's CDR3 is CAWRSGGVTNTEAFF. The CDR3, as DNA: TGTGCCTGGAGGTCGGGGGGGGTCACGAACACTGAAGCTTTCTTT.

The V and J genes are TRBV9 and TRBJ1-1; D unclear. This CDR3 contains 12 residues. Trimming shortened V by 2 bases and J by 6 bases, and 8 bases separated the two germline ends. Germline-derived CDR1 and CDR2 are SGDLS and YYNGEE. In nucleotides, the CDR3 is TGTGCCAGCAGCGTGGGAGGTCCTGAAGCTTTCTTT. This encodes CASSVGGPEAFF.

This sequence joins TRBV4-1 and TRBJ2-3, with 7 bases fitting TRBD2. The V gene's germline CDR1 is MGHRA and CDR2 YSYEKL. Trimming took 0 bases from V and 6 from J; bases not matched to a gene: 18. The CDR3 contains 19 residues. CDR3 bases: TGCGCCAGCAGCCAAGAGGGGGGGGTCTTAGCGGGCGCGAGGGATACGCAGTATTTT. Translated: CASSQEGGVLAGARDTQYF.

The chain couples TRBV11-3 to TRBJ1-1; D gene ambiguous. This CDR3 is built from 13 residues. CDR1 and CDR2 from the germline V gene are SGHNT and YENEEA. V was shortened by 5 bases and J by 1 base, with 8 bases between the two germline ends. Written as DNA, the CDR3 is TGTGCCAGCAGCCGTGTCCGGAACACTGAAGCTTTCTTT. This sequence encodes CASSRVRNTEAFF.

A single count supports this clone. The chain combines TRBV2 with TRBJ2-6, with D hard to call. This CDR3 has 17 residues. From germline, CDR1 is SNHLY and CDR2 FYNNEI. With 7 bases removed from V and 0 bases from J, the gap between germline ends came to 16 bases. CDR3 sequence (DNA): TGTGCCAGCACCCAAGCTAACTCATACTCTGGGGCCAACGTCCTGACTTTC. It encodes CASTQANSYSGANVLTF. The whole variable domain, remainder taken from reference TRBV2 and TRBJ2-6, is EPEVTQTPSHQVTQMGQEVILRCVPISNHLYFYWYRQILGQKVEFLVSFYNNEISEKSEIFDDQFSVERPDGSNFTLKIRSTKLEDSAMYFCASTQANSYSGANVLTFGAGSRLTVL.

This chain uses TRBV7-8 with TRBJ2-7; a possible D gene is TRBD1 (5 bases). Germline V gene sequence: CDR1 SGHVS, CDR2 FQNEAQ. CDR3 length: 15 amino acids. Trimming removed 1 base from V and 6 bases from J, with 16 bases in between. CDR3 nucleotide sequence: TGTGCCAGCAGCTTAGTGGTGCTACAGCAGGGCGAGCAGTACTTC. Protein sequence: CASSLVVLQQGEQYF.

The chain links TRBV7-2 to TRBJ2-7; D perhaps matches TRBD2 (6 bases). The CDR3 runs to 16 residues. Looked up from germline, CDR1 is SGHTA and CDR2 is FQGNSA. V lost 5 bases and J lost 1, with 18 bases in between. CDR3: CASSASPGLASYEQYF. In DNA, the CDR3 is TGTGCCAGCAGCGCTAGTCCGGGACTGGCATCCTACGAGCAGTACTTC. Drawing the rest from reference TRBV7-2 and TRBJ2-7, the complete variable domain is GAGVSQSPSNKVTEKGKDVELRCDPISGHTALYWYRQSLGQGLEFLIYFQGNSAPDKSGLPSDRFSAERTGGSVSTLTIQRTQQEDSAVYLCASSASPGLASYEQYFGPGTRLTVT.

This clone was observed a handful of times. V usage is TRBV19 and J usage is TRBJ1-2, with 8 positions matching TRBD1. Germline V CDR1 and CDR2: LNHDA, SQIVND (reference sequence). V gave up 7 bases and J gave up 7 bases; unmatched junction bases: 8. The CDR3 spans 13 residues. This CDR3 is CASIPPGGIGYTF. The CDR3 DNA reads as TGTGCCAGTATCCCACCAGGGGGCATTGGCTACACCTTC.